One TCR beta chain is described in this entry. What it recognizes is unknown. Trimming took off 3 bases at V and 2 bases at J, with 5 bases between the two ends. CDR1 and CDR2 (germline): SGHDN, FVKESK. The CDR3 extends over 12 amino acids. This record belongs to a study of chemoradiotherapy in HPV16-positive cancers. Notes on the study in general: For HPV16-positive patients, expanding HPV-responsive T cells associated with longer recurrence-free survival.

Data came from immunoSEQ multiplex PCR; TCRdb stores just in-frame clones and leaves some out. Here the sample spans around 5,000 clones, roughly nine tenths being singletons. The material was tumor tissue, obtained from a patient who underwent chemoradiotherapy. The clonotype originates from a human donor with HPV-associated anogenital cancer. This rearrangement joins TRBV14 to TRBJ2-7, with D unresolved. The CDR3 bases are TGTGCCAGCAGCCAGGTTACCTACGAGCAGTACTTC. Protein sequence: CASSQVTYEQYF.